This TCR beta chain was profiled in a study of control samples from healthy donors and cancer patients. Trimming stripped 8 bases from V and 8 bases from J, with 21 bases between. The CDR3 consists of 15 residues. Germline V lookup: CDR1 LNHDA, CDR2 SQIVND (reference sequence). Clones were read by immunoSEQ multiplex PCR, and TCRdb kept only the in-frame ones, dropping some. This sample has 90,000 to 150,000 clones; approximately 88% occur once, and the top ten carry around 3.3%. Specimen: blood. This rearrangement joins TRBV19 to TRBJ1-4; D gene unclear. The receptor comes from a middle-aged man in good health. The CDR3 bases are TGTGCCAGTTCCTCAGACGCGGTTATAAAGGAAAAACTGTTTTTT. It encodes CASSSDAVIKEKLFF. The full variable domain, rest sourced from reference TRBV19 and TRBJ1-4, is DGGITQSPKYLFRKEGQNVTLSCEQNLNHDAMYWYRQDPGQGLRLIYYSQIVNDFQKGDIAEGYSVSREKKESFPLTVTSAQKNPTAFYLCASSSDAVIKEKLFFGSGTQLSVL.